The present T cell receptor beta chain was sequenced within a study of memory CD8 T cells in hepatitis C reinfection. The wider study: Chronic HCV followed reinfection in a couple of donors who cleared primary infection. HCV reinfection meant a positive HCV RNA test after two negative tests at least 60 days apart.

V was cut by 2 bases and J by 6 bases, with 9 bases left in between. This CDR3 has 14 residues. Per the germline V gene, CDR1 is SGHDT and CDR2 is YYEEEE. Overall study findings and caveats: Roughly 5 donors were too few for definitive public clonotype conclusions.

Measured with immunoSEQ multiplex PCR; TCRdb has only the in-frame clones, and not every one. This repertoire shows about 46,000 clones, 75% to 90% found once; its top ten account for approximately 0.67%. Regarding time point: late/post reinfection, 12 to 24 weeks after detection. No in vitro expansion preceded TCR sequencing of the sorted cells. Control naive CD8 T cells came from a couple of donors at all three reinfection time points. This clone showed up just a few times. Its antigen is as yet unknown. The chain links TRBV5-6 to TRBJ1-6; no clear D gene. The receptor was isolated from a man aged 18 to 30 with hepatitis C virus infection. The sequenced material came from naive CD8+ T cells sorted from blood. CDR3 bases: TGTGCCAGCAGCTTCTGGGGAGGTAATTCACCCCTCCACTTT. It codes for CASSFWGGNSPLHF.